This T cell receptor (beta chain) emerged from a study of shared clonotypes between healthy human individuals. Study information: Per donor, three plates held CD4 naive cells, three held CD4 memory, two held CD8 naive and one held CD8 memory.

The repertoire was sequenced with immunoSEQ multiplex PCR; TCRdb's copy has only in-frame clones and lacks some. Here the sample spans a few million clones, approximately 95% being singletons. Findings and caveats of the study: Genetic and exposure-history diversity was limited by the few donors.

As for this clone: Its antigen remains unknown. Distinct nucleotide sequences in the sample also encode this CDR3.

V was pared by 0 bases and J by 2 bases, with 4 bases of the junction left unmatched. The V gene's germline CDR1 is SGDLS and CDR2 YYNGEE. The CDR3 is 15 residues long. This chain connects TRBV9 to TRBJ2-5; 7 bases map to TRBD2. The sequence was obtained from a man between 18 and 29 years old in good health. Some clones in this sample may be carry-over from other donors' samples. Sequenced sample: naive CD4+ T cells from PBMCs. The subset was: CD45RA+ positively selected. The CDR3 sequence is CASSVVGSGQETQYF. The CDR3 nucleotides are TGTGCCAGCAGCGTAGTAGGTAGCGGGCAAGAGACCCAGTACTTC.